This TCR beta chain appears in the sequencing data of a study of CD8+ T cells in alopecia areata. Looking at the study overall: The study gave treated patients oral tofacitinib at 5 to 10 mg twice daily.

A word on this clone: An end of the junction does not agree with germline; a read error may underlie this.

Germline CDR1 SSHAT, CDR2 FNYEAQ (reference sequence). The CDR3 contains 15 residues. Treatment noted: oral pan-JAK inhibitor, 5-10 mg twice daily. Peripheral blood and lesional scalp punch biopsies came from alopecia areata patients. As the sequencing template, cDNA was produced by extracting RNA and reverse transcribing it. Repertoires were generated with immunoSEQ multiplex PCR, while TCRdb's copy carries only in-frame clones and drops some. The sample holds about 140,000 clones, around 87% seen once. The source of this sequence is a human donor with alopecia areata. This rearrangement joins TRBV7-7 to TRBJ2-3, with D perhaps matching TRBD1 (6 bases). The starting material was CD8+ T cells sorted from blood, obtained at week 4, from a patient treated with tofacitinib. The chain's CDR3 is CASSSHSGGTDTQYF. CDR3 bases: TGTGCTAGCAGCTCCCACTCAGGGGGCACAGATACGCAGTATTTT.